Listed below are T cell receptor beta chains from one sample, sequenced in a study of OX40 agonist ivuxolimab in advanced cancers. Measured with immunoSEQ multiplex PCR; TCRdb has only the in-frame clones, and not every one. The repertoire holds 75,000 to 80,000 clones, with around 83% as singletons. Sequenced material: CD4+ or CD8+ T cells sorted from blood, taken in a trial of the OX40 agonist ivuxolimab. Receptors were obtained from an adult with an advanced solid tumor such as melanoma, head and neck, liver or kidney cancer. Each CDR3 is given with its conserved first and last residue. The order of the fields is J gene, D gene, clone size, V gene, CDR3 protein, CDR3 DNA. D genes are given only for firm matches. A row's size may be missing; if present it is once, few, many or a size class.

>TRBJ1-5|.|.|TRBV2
CASVLGVTQPQHF
TGTGCCAGCGTTCTAGGAGTCACTCAGCCCCAGCATTTT
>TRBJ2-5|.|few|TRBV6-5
CASSYDRQETQYF
TGTGCCAGCAGTTACGACAGACAAGAGACCCAGTACTTC
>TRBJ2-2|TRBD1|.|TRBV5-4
CASSPGQGASGELFF
TGTGCCAGCAGCCCAGGACAGGGGGCATCCGGGGAGCTGTTTTTT
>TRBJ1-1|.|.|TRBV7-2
CASSFTDTEAFF
TGTGCCAGCAGCTTTACGGACACTGAAGCTTTCTTT
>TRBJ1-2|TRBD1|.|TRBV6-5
CASRPDREKGYTF
TGTGCCAGCAGGCCCGACAGGGAAAAAGGCTACACCTTC
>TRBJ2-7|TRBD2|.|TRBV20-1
CSAGEGYEQYF
TGCAGTGCAGGGGAGGGCTACGAGCAGTACTTC
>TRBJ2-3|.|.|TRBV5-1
CASSLGVTGTDTQYF
TGCGCCAGCAGCTTGGGAGTCACGGGCACAGATACGCAGTATTTT
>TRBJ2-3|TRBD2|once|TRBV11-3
CASSSPPGTSGGTDTQYF
TGTGCCAGCAGCTCCCCACCCGGGACTAGCGGAGGCACAGATACGCAGTATTTT
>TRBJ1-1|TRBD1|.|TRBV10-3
CAISPGTAEAFF
TGTGCCATCAGTCCCGGGACAGCTGAAGCTTTCTTT
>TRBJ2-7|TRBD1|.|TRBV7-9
CASSSRDRVYEQYF
TGTGCCAGCAGCTCCCGGGACAGGGTCTACGAGCAGTACTTC
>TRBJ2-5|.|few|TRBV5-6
CASSLGLGRETQYF
TGTGCCAGCAGCTTGGGGTTGGGGCGGGAGACCCAGTACTTC
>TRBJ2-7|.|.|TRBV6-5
CASSYSRDTTYEQYF
TGTGCCAGCAGTTACTCGAGGGACACCACCTACGAGCAGTACTTC
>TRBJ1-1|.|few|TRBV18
CASSPPSRDNTEAFF
TGTGCCAGCTCACCACCGTCCAGGGATAACACTGAAGCTTTCTTT
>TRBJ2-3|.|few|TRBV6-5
CASSYDGTDTQYF
TGTGCCAGCAGTTACGATGGCACAGATACGCAGTATTTT
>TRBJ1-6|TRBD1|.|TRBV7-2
CASSWDSYNSPLHF
TGTGCCAGCAGCTGGGACAGTTATAATTCACCCCTCCACTTT
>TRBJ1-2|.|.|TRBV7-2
CASSLVRGDYGYTF
TGTGCCAGCAGCCTCGTGCGGGGTGACTATGGCTACACCTTC
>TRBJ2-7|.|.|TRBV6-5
CASSYSLVTVPWEQYF
TGTGCCAGCAGTTACTCGCTAGTCACCGTCCCGTGGGAGCAGTACTTC
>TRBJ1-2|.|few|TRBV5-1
CASSLAFQDYGYTF
TGCGCCAGCAGCTTGGCCTTTCAGGACTATGGCTACACCTTC
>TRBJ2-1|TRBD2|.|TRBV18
CASSQTSGTYNEQFF
TGTGCCAGCTCACAGACTAGCGGGACCTACAATGAGCAGTTCTTC
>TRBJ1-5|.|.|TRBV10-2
CASQGNSNQPQHF
TGCGCCAGCCAGGGGAATAGCAATCAGCCCCAGCATTTT
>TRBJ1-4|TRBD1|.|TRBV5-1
CASSLSRGLEEKLFF
TGCGCCAGCAGCCTAAGCAGGGGGCTCGAAGAAAAACTGTTTTTT
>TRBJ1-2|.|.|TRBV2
CASSPGDSRIRNYGYTF
TGTGCCAGCAGTCCTGGAGACAGTAGAATACGTAACTATGGCTACACCTTC
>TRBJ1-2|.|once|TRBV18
CASSQTGRVGPNYGYTF
TGCGCCAGCTCACAGACCGGTAGAGTTGGTCCTAACTATGGCTACACCTTC
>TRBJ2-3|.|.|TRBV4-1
CASSQENGGPYTQYF
TGCGCCAGCAGCCAAGAAAATGGGGGACCCTATACGCAGTATTTT
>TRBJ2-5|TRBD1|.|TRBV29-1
CSAFEGARETQYF
TGCAGCGCCTTCGAGGGGGCGCGAGAGACCCAGTACTTC
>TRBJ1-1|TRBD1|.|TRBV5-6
CASSQGQGYLNTEAFF
TGTGCCAGCAGCCAGGGACAGGGGTATTTGAACACTGAAGCTTTCTTT
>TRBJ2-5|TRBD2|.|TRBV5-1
CASSPSGVETQYF
TGCGCCAGCAGCCCGAGCGGGGTGGAGACCCAGTACTTC
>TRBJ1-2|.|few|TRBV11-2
CASSFTSDSYGYTF
TGTGCCAGCAGCTTCACCTCGGACAGCTATGGCTACACCTTC
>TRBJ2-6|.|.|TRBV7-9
CASSLRASGANVLTF
TGTGCCAGCAGCCTCAGGGCGTCTGGGGCCAACGTCCTGACTTTC
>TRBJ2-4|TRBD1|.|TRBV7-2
CASSFQIQGPLSKNIQYF
TGTGCCAGCAGCTTTCAAATACAGGGGCCCCTGTCCAAAAACATTCAGTACTTC
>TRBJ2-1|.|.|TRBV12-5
CASGLSRTYNEQFF
TGTGCTAGTGGTTTGTCCAGGACCTACAATGAGCAGTTCTTC
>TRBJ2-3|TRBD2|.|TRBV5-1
CASRAGGKTDTQYF
TGCGCCAGCCGGGCGGGAGGAAAAACAGATACGCAGTATTTT
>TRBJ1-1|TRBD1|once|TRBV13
CASSLGQGVRTEAFF
TGTGCCAGCAGCTTAGGACAGGGGGTTCGTACTGAAGCTTTCTTT
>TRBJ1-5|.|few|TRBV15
CATSSTGNNQPQHF
TGTGCCACCAGCAGCACGGGGAACAATCAGCCCCAGCATTTT
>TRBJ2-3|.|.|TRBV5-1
CASSLAGSRVLGDTQYF
TGCGCCAGCAGCTTGGCCGGATCGAGGGTTCTTGGAGATACGCAGTATTTT
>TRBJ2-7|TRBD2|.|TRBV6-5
CASTSGAGATYEQYF
TGTGCCAGCACCTCGGGAGCGGGGGCGACCTACGAGCAGTACTTC
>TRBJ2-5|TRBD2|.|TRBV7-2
CASSLMTSSETQYF
TGTGCCAGCAGCCTCATGACTAGCAGTGAGACCCAGTACTTC
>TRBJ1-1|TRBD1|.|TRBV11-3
CASSRGQGGNTEAFF
TGTGCCAGCAGCCGAGGACAGGGGGGGAACACTGAAGCTTTCTTT
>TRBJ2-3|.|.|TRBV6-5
CASSRGWASTDTQYF
TGTGCCAGCAGCCGTGGTTGGGCGAGCACAGATACGCAGTATTTT
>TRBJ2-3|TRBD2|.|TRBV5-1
CASSSGLTSGKGADTQYF
TGCGCCAGCAGCTCGGGCCTGACTAGCGGGAAAGGGGCAGATACGCAGTATTTT
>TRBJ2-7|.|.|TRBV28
CASRLREGYEQYF
TGTGCCAGCAGACTCAGGGAAGGCTACGAGCAGTACTTC
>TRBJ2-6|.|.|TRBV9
CASSPPLRAGANVLTF
TGTGCCAGCAGCCCACCCCTCAGGGCTGGGGCCAACGTCCTGACTTTC
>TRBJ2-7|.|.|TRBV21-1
CASSKEGDRITYEQYF
TGTGCCAGCAGCAAAGAGGGGGACAGGATTACCTACGAGCAGTACTTC
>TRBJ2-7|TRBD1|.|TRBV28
CASSAPGQTQDEQYF
TGTGCCAGCAGTGCCCCGGGACAGACCCAGGACGAGCAGTACTTC
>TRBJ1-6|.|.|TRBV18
CASSPLGRSYNSPLHF
TGTGCCAGCTCACCACTTGGACGCTCCTATAATTCACCCCTCCACTTT
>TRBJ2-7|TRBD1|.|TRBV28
CASIEGGQGYEQYF
TGTGCCAGCATCGAAGGTGGACAGGGCTACGAGCAGTACTTC
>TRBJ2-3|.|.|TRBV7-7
CASSKGGKQEDTQYF
TGTGCCAGCAGCAAGGGGGGGAAACAGGAGGATACGCAGTATTTT
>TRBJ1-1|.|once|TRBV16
CASSPGQGTEAFF
TGTGCCAGCAGCCCCGGCCAGGGGACTGAAGCTTTCTTT
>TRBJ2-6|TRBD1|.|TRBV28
CASRTQGAGANVLTF
TGTGCCAGCAGGACCCAGGGGGCTGGGGCCAACGTCCTGACTTTC
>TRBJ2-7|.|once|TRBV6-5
CASSSLTATTYEQYF
TGTGCCAGCAGTTCCTTGACAGCGACGACCTACGAGCAGTACTTC
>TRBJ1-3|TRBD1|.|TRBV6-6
CASSGDSLISGNTIYF
TGTGCCAGCAGCGGGGACAGCTTAATCTCTGGAAACACCATATATTTT
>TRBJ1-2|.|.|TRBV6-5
CASSYSGGAPVYGYTF
TGTGCCAGCAGTTACTCGGGGGGGGCCCCTGTCTATGGCTACACCTTC
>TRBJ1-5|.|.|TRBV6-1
CATDLAQHF
TGTGCCACCGACCTGGCCCAGCATTTT
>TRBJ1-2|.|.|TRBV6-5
CASRNIVNYGYTF
TGTGCCAGCAGAAACATAGTGAACTATGGCTACACCTTC
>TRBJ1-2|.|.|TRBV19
CASSNPGLNYGYTF
TGTGCCAGTAGTAACCCCGGGTTGAACTATGGCTACACCTTC
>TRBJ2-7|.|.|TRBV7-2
CASSLFYGGLLGNEQYF
TGTGCCAGCAGCTTATTTTACGGGGGTCTTCTCGGGAACGAGCAGTACTTC
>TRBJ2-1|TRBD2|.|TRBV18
CASSPREGNNEQFF
TGTGCCAGCTCACCGCGGGAGGGAAACAATGAGCAGTTCTTC
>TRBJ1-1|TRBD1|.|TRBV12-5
CASGKSGGYTEAFF
TGTGCTAGTGGAAAATCAGGGGGATATACTGAAGCTTTCTTT
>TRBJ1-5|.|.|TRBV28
CASSSPGFSNQPQHF
TGTGCCAGCAGTTCCCCGGGGTTTAGCAATCAGCCCCAGCATTTT
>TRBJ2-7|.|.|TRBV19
CASSIKDTVGYEQYF
TGTGCCAGTAGTATCAAGGACACGGTAGGCTACGAGCAGTACTTC